This entry describes one T cell receptor (beta chain). What it binds is not known. Sequence at one end of the junction differs from germline and may be a read error. This sample was taken from a study of lung T cells in sarcoidosis with Löfgren's syndrome. About the study: Repertoire analyses centered on Löfgren's syndrome patients. General study findings and limits: Paired TRAV12-1/TRBV2 TCRs showed CDR3 homology and preferential pairing.

Germline values: CDR1 SGHRS, CDR2 YFSETQ. The CDR3 is 15 residues long. TCRdb independently ran MiXCR on the reads; one entry per CDR3 protein. Of some 19,000 distinct CDR3 sequences in the sample, 21% were seen once. This chain links TRBV5-1 with TRBJ1-5; TRBD1 might be the D (5 bases). This TCR derives from a human donor with sarcoidosis (Löfgren's syndrome or another form), or a control subject (not recorded which). The sample consisted of CD4+ T cells from bronchoalveolar lavage. The CDR3 loop is CASNLGDGSNQPQHF. Here the CDR3 DNA reads TGCGCCAGCAACTTGGGGGACGGTAGCAATCAGCCCCAGCATTTT.